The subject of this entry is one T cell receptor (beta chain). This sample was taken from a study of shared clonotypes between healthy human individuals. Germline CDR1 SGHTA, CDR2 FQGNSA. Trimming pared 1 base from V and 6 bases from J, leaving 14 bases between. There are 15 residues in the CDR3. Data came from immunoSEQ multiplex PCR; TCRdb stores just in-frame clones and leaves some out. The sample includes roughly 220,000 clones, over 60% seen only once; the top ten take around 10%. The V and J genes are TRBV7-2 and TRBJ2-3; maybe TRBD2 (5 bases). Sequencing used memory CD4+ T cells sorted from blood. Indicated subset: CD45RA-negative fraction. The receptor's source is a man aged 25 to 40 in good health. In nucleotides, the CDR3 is TGTGCCAGCAGCTTAGTTTCCGGGGTCCCGGATACGCAGTATTTT. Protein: CASSLVSGVPDTQYF.